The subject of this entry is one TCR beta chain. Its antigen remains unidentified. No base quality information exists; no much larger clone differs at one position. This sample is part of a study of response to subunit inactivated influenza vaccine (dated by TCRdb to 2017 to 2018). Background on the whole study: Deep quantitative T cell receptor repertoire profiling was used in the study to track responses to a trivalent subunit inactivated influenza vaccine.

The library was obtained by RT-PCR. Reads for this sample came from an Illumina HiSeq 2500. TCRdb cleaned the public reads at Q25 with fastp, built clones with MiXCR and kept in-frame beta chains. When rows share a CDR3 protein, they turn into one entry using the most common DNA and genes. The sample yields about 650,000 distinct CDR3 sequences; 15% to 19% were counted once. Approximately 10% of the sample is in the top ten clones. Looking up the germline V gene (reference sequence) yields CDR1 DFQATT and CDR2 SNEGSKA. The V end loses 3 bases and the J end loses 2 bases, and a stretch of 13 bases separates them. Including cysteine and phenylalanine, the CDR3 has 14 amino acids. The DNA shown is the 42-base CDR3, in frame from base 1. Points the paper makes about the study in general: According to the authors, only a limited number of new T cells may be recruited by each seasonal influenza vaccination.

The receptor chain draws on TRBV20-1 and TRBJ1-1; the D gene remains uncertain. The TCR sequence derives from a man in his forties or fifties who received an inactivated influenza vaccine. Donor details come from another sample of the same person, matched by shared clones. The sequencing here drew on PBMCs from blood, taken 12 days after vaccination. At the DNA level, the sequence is TGCAGTGCTAGTAGCTGGCAGATAAACACTGAAGCTTTCTTT. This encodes CSASSWQINTEAFF.